This TCR beta chain was retrieved from a study of blood T cell repertoires in COVID-19. Study-level background: COVID-19 samples, acute and convalescent, were from the United States, Italy and Spain. From T cells, B-cell-depleted T cells, or PBMCs came the material, which was cDNA or gDNA.

In the original processing: How many nucleated cells were present was estimated from reference gene primer amplification. TCRdb's table, derived via immunoSEQ multiplex PCR, lists solely in-frame clones and lacks some. V and J calls and clone size come straight from that table; D and trimming were deduced from the DNA. This sample yields tens of thousands of clones, of which over 75% are seen a single time; 15% to 20% belongs to the top ten. CDR1 LGHDT and CDR2 YNNKEL come from the germline V gene (reference sequence). V shed 4 bases and J shed 4 bases, with 16 bases lying between them. The CDR3 runs 15 residues.

This TCR was sampled from a woman aged 55-70 years with active COVID-19. This chain uses TRBV3-1 (or the pseudogene TRBV3-2) with TRBJ1-2; maybe TRBD1 (5 bases). The material sequenced was peripheral blood. CDR3 in amino acids: CASSRLTGGPYGYTF. CDR3 coding DNA: TGTGCCAGCAGCCGATTAACCGGGGGACCCTATGGCTACACCTTC.